This entry features one T cell receptor (beta chain) sequence. Its antigen is unidentified. KT2, a clone with a known TCR, was spiked into unfractionated PBMC. The data originate from a study of quantifying T cell responses using KT2 cells. Study at large: Reverse transcription used primers in the TCR alpha and beta constant regions.

An oligo carrying a UMI was ligated to the cDNA 3' end. An equimolar mix of RC1.1 and RC1.2 primed the beta chain across TRBC1 and TRBC2. Starting with the second PCR, alpha and beta TCR chains went through separate processing. Via MiXCR, TCRdb re-called the UMI-ligation and nested PCR reads, giving one row per CDR3 protein. The repertoire holds approximately 46,000 distinct CDR3 sequences, with approximately 10% as singletons. CDR1 is KGHDR, CDR2 SFDVKD, per germline. The V gene lost 6 bases and the J gene lost 7 bases, with 12 bases spanning the gap. The CDR3 has 12 amino acids. General study results and limits: KT2 clone alpha and beta sequence counts scaled linearly with input KT2 cell number.

Material for sequencing was PBMCs spiked with cells of the T cell clone KT2. The chain employs TRBV24-1 and TRBJ2-7; maybe TRBD1 (6 bases). This TCR derives from a human donor. CDR3 in amino acids: CATSLTGHEQYF. CDR3 in DNA: TGTGCCACCAGTTTAACAGGGCATGAGCAGTACTTC.